This T cell receptor beta chain was found in a study of technical replicates of blood from several donors. The CDR3 sequence is 14 residues long. J gave up 3 bases and V 2 bases, and 3 bases lay outside the gene matches. Germline values: CDR1 LNHNV, CDR2 YYDKDF (reference sequence). Method: immunoSEQ multiplex PCR; TCRdb's copy keeps in-frame clones and lacks some. In the table there are about 83,000 clones, 90% to 95% of which are singletons. The specimen sequenced was T cells isolated from PBMCs. The clonotype comes from a human donor in good health. The gene calls are TRBV15 and TRBJ2-5; TRBD1 aligns across 7 bases. CDR3 DNA: TGTGCCACCAGCAGAACAGACAGGGAAGAGACCCAGTACTTC. Protein product: CATSRTDREETQYF.